This entry describes one T cell receptor (beta chain). These data belong to a study of cytomegalovirus exposure and HLA in healthy donors. In germline, CDR1 is MDHEN, CDR2 SYDVKM. V was clipped by 9 bases and J by 3 bases, with 17 bases between them. CDR3 length: 14 residues. This cohort consisted of healthy bone marrow donors. PCR employed 60 Vbeta and 13 Jbeta primers. Here immunoSEQ multiplex PCR was the method, and the copy in TCRdb shows in-frame clones only, minus some. The sample has more than 65,000 clones, around 79% seen once. The source is a female donor in good health and CMV-seronegative. The sequenced sample was PBMCs. The chain is built from TRBV28 and TRBJ1-2; D may be TRBD1 (6 bases). The CDR3 is CASRRTEGYYGYTF. In nucleotides, the CDR3 is TGTGCCAGTAGAAGGACAGAGGGATACTATGGCTACACCTTC.